This T cell receptor beta chain emerged from a study of T cell responses to AZD1222 COVID-19 vaccine. Across the study: Pooled in the analysis were second doses at about 4 or about 12 weeks.

As concerns this clone: Antigen specificity is unknown.

The method was immunoSEQ multiplex PCR; TCRdb's version includes in-frame clones alone and lacks a portion of them. The sample records about 110,000 clones, about 82% being singletons. Study-wide results and caveats: AZD1222 recipients seropositive at baseline numbered only five to seven.

Germline lookup yields CDR1 SQVTM and CDR2 ANQGSEA. V lost 7 bases to trimming and J lost 5 bases; unmatched junction nucleotides: 11. The CDR3 sequence is 14 residues long. Sequencing was performed on peripheral blood, taken on day 0 of AZD1222 vaccination. V usage is TRBV29-1 and J usage is TRBJ1-1; 9 positions match TRBD1. This clonotype was obtained from an adult in good health. The CDR3 nucleotides read TGCAGCGCCGACACAGGGGGCGGGGTAACTGAAGCTTTCTTT. Protein: CSADTGGGVTEAFF. Full variable domain (outside the CDR3, taken from reference TRBV29-1 and TRBJ1-1): SAVISQKPSRDICQRGTSLTIQCQVDSQVTMMFWYRQQPGQSLTLIATANQGSEATYESGFVIDKFPISRPNLTFSTLTVSNMSPEDSSIYLCSADTGGGVTEAFFGQGTRLTVV.